The 5 T cell receptor beta chains given below trace back to one sample, sequenced in a study of spatial heterogeneity in lung cancer. A single record per CDR3 protein comes from TCRdb applying MiXCR to the 5' RACE reads. The sample records 28,000 or so distinct CDR3 sequences, about 8.8% being singletons. Time point of the sample: sample taken at primary tumor resection. The study sequenced unsorted whole RNA from tumor, nontumor lung or frozen PBMC. Here the sequenced sample was PBMCs, taken at surgery. The receptors were sampled from a female donor with early-stage non-small cell lung cancer.

At least ten counts were recorded for this clonotype. The rearrangement links TRBV7-2 to TRBJ1-5; maybe TRBD1 (6 bases). There are 15 residues in the CDR3. Trimming stripped 1 base from V and 4 bases from J, with 11 bases between. Germline CDR1 SGHTA, CDR2 FQGNSA. CDR3 sequence: CASSLVGRGNQPQHF. The CDR3 nucleotides are TGTGCCAGCAGCTTAGTAGGAAGGGGGAATCAGCCCCAGCATTTT. Complete variable domain (other parts from reference TRBV7-2 and TRBJ1-5): GAGVSQSPSNKVTEKGKDVELRCDPISGHTALYWYRQSLGQGLEFLIYFQGNSAPDKSGLPSDRFSAERTGGSVSTLTIQRTQQEDSAVYLCASSLVGRGNQPQHFGDGTRLSIL.

This clonotype was seen many times. This sequence joins TRBV29-1 and TRBJ2-1; 10 nucleotides match TRBD2. J gave up 0 bases and V 4 bases, and 6 bases lay outside the gene matches. This CDR3 has 16 amino acids. Germline V gene sequence: CDR1 SQVTM, CDR2 ANQGSEA. The DNA of the CDR3 is TGCAGCGTTGTTGCACTAGCGGGGAACTCCTACAATGAGCAGTTCTTC. Protein: CSVVALAGNSYNEQFF.

This clonotype came up many times. CDR3 region: CASSEAVYNEQFF. CDR3 DNA: TGCGCCAGCAGTGAGGCAGTTTACAATGAGCAGTTCTTC. The chain links TRBV10-1 to TRBJ2-1; D not certain. Trimming took off 2 bases at V and 4 bases at J, with 6 bases between the two ends. CDR1 and CDR2 (germline): WNHNN, SYGVQD (reference sequence). The CDR3 totals 13 residues.

This clonotype was detected many times. The V call is TRBV5-1, the J call TRBJ2-2; 10 bases are a match to TRBD1. The CDR3 is 15 amino acids. Germline CDR1 and CDR2: SGHRS and YFSETQ. The ends lost 0 bases at V and 6 bases at J; junction bases unmatched: 2. The CDR3 reads CASSLDGTGAGELFF. The CDR3 DNA follows: TGCGCCAGCAGCTTGGACGGGACAGGGGCCGGGGAGCTGTTTTTT.

This clonotype was observed at least ten times. The rearrangement uses TRBV10-3 and TRBJ2-7, with D unresolved. The CDR3 totals 13 residues. Germline assignment: CDR1 ENHRY and CDR2 SYGVKD. V was cut by 0 bases and J by 3 bases, with 6 bases left in between. In DNA form, the CDR3 reads TGTGCCATCAGTGAGTCGACGGTCTACGAGCAGTACGTC. Its translation is CAISESTVYEQYV.